The 23 T cell receptor beta chains in this list originate from one sample, sequenced in a study of OX40 agonist ivuxolimab in advanced cancers. Receptors were amplified or captured by the immunoSEQ multiplex PCR assay. Held by TCRdb, this immuneACCESS table contains in-frame sequences only and omits some clones. Under half of the omission traces to an unresolved V gene where checked; the cause of the rest is unknown. The sample data list 70,000 to 95,000 clones, and about 91% of these were observed just once. Roughly 6.9% of the sample is in the top ten clones. Sequenced material: CD4+ or CD8+ T cells sorted from blood, taken in a trial of the OX40 agonist ivuxolimab. These receptors were taken from an adult with an advanced solid tumor such as melanoma, head and neck, liver or kidney cancer.

J is TRBJ1-2 and V is TRBV28; no clear D gene. Germline CDR1 MDHEN, CDR2 SYDVKM. The V end lost 11 bases, the J end lost 8 bases, and 18 bases lay between the germline ends. The CDR3 is 12 amino acids. CDR3 nucleotides: TGTGCCGTCCCCAGGACGGGCGTAGGCTACACCTTC. Residues: CAVPRTGVGYTF.

The table lists this clone with a count of one. The V gene is TRBV10-3, the J gene TRBJ2-2; 11 bases match TRBD2. CDR3 length equals 15 residues. V shed 4 bases, J shed 5 bases, and the junction held 3 bases outside the gene matches. Germline lookup yields CDR1 ENHRY and CDR2 SYGVKD. CDR3 DNA: TGTGCCATCAGTGGACTAGCGGGGAGAACCGGGGAGCTGTTTTTT. Translated, it gives CAISGLAGRTGELFF.

The chain couples TRBV10-1 to TRBJ2-1, with TRBD1 matching over 9 bases. The germline gives CDR1 WNHNN, CDR2 SYGVQD (reference sequence). CDR3 length: 13 residues. With V trimmed by 8 bases and J by 7 bases, 6 bases remained unmatched. CDR3 coding DNA: TGCGCCAGCGGGACAGGGCCTATAAATGAGCAGTTCTTC. This sequence encodes CASGTGPINEQFF.

DNA for the CDR3: TGTGCCTGCCTGAGCTCTGGAAACACCATATATTTT. It encodes CACLSSGNTIYF. The rearrangement links TRBV30 to TRBJ1-3; no firm D call. The length of the CDR3 is 12 residues. V dropped 6 bases and J dropped 0 bases, with 6 bases sitting between them. Germline lookup yields CDR1 GTSNPN and CDR2 SVGIG (reference sequence).

This sequence joins TRBV7-2 and TRBJ2-7; 9 nucleotides align to TRBD2. CDR1 is SGHTA and CDR2 is FQGNSA in the germline V gene. The V gene end was trimmed by 5 bases and the J gene end by 6 bases; junction bases not matched to a gene: 14. The CDR3 loop spans 16 amino acids. This chain's CDR3 is CASSHTASLAGVEQYF. The CDR3 DNA follows: TGTGCCAGCAGCCACACGGCCAGTTTAGCGGGAGTCGAGCAGTACTTC.

The chain employs TRBV10-3 and TRBJ2-3, with 8 positions matching TRBD2. The junction had 9 bases not matched to a gene; V was cut back by 7 bases and J by 3 bases. This CDR3 is built from 15 residues. Germline assignment: CDR1 ENHRY and CDR2 SYGVKD. CDR3 in amino acids: CAITQSERGTDTQYF. CDR3 nucleotides: TGTGCCATCACCCAGTCTGAGCGGGGGACAGATACGCAGTATTTT.

The CDR3 bases are TGTGCCAGCAGCTCCGGACTAGCGGGAGTCGTGCTTGGGTCGGAGACCCAGTACTTC. The encoded protein is CASSSGLAGVVLGSETQYF. V and J are TRBV5-4 and TRBJ2-5; 13 bases are a match to TRBD2. V was clipped by 3 bases and J by 5 bases; unmatched bases: 16. Germline assignment: CDR1 SGHNT and CDR2 YYREEE (reference sequence). There are 19 residues in the CDR3.

The chain uses TRBV29-1 and TRBJ1-1; TRBD1 aligns across 9 bases. CDR3 length: 10 amino acids. V was clipped by 7 bases and J by 8 bases; unmatched bases: 2. Per germline, CDR1 SQVTM and CDR2 ANQGSEA. The CDR3 region has the DNA TGCAGCGCGGGACAGGGCGAAGCTTTCTTT. This sequence encodes CSAGQGEAFF.

This chain links TRBV28 with TRBJ2-7; D assignment may be TRBD1 or TRBD2 (5 bases each). CDR1 MDHEN and CDR2 SYDVKM come from the germline V gene. V was cut by 8 bases and J by 1 base, with 15 bases left in between. This CDR3 has 14 residues. Here the CDR3 reads CASRPGLTSYEQYF. The CDR3 nucleotides are TGTGCCAGCCGCCCGGGGCTTACGTCCTACGAGCAGTACTTC. Based on the CDR3 plus reference TRBV28 and TRBJ2-7, the full variable domain is DVKVTQSSRYLVKRTGEKVFLECVQDMDHENMFWYRQDPGLGLRLIYFSYDVKMKEKGDIPEGYSVSREKKERFSLILESASTNQTSMYLCASRPGLTSYEQYFGPGTRLTVT.

The sample holds a few counts of this clone. The genes are TRBV6-4 and TRBJ1-1; 9 bases align to TRBD1. The J segment lost 2 bases and the V segment lost 7 bases, leaving 5 bases of the junction unmatched. The CDR3 sequence is 14 residues long. The germline V gene encodes CDR1 MRHNA and CDR2 SNTAGT. CDR3 in amino acids: CASKATGGNTEAFF. The CDR3 DNA reads TGTGCCAGCAAAGCGACAGGGGGAAACACTGAAGCTTTCTTT.

The chain employs TRBV30 and TRBJ1-1, with D unresolved. CDR3 length: 14 residues. Germline V lookup: CDR1 GTSNPN, CDR2 SVGIG (reference sequence). Trimming pared 0 bases from V and 4 bases from J, leaving 12 bases between. The CDR3 region is CAWSVGTDGTEAFF. The CDR3, as DNA: TGTGCCTGGAGTGTAGGAACAGACGGCACTGAAGCTTTCTTT.

This clone showed up just once. The chain couples TRBV28 to TRBJ2-5, with 7 bases aligning to TRBD1. This CDR3 region has 14 residues. The J segment lost 6 bases and the V segment lost 7 bases, leaving 11 bases of the junction unmatched. The germline V gene encodes CDR1 MDHEN and CDR2 SYDVKM. In DNA form, the CDR3 reads TGTGCCAGCACTAGCCGACAGGGCATAAAGACCCAGTACTTC. Protein product: CASTSRQGIKTQYF.

The chain links TRBV21-1 to TRBJ2-3; TRBD2 was called by the table and not checked on the DNA. TRBV21-1 is a pseudogene. The CDR3 covers 19 residues. The CDR3, as DNA: TGTGCCAGCAGCAAATGCCCCGGGCCTAGCGGGAGTCTAACAGATACGCAGTATTTT. This gives the protein CASSKCPGPSGSLTDTQYF.

V gene TRBV29-1 combines with J gene TRBJ1-1, with D perhaps matching TRBD1 (6 bases). Trimming shortened V by 0 bases and J by 9 bases, and 8 bases separated the two germline ends. Germline V gene sequence: CDR1 SQVTM, CDR2 ANQGSEA. This CDR3 spans 11 amino acids. The CDR3 DNA reads as TGCAGCGTTGAAGAGGACAGAAAAGCTTTCTTT. Translation gives CSVEEDRKAFF. The full variable domain, completed using reference TRBV29-1 and TRBJ1-1, is SAVISQKPSRDICQRGTSLTIQCQVDSQVTMMFWYRQQPGQSLTLIATANQGSEATYESGFVIDKFPISRPNLTFSTLTVSNMSPEDSSIYLCSVEEDRKAFFGQGTRLTVV.

This clone appeared a single time. The chain has TRBV5-4 and TRBJ2-2, with D uncertain. Trimming took off 0 bases at V and 1 base at J, with 7 bases between the two ends. The CDR3 runs to 15 residues. Germline CDR1 and CDR2: SGHNT and YYREEE (reference sequence). Here the CDR3 reads CASSLGPQNTGELFF. The CDR3 DNA reads TGTGCCAGCAGCTTGGGGCCGCAGAACACCGGGGAGCTGTTTTTT.

This clone has just one count. The rearrangement uses TRBV25-1 and TRBJ1-5; D perhaps matches TRBD1 (5 bases). The CDR3 runs 13 residues. Germline CDR1 and CDR2: MGHDK and SYGVNS. V was pared by 4 bases and J by 7 bases, with 11 bases between. The CDR3 nucleotides are TGTGCCAGCAGTGGCCAGGGTGGCCAGCCCCAGCATTTT. This sequence encodes CASSGQGGQPQHF. Based on the CDR3 plus reference TRBV25-1 and TRBJ1-5, the full variable domain is EADIYQTPRYLVIGTGKKITLECSQTMGHDKMYWYQQDPGMELHLIHYSYGVNSTEKGDLSSESTVSRIRTEHFPLTLESARPSHTSQYLCASSGQGGQPQHFGDGTRLSIL.

This rearrangement joins TRBV19 to TRBJ1-5; D remains unclear. The CDR3 covers 14 residues. CDR1 and CDR2 (germline): LNHDA, SQIVND (reference sequence). The V and J ends lost 7 bases and 3 bases respectively, with 13 bases between them. CDR3 residues: CASNEGTYNQPQHF. CDR3 DNA sequence: TGTGCCAGTAATGAGGGAACATACAATCAGCCCCAGCATTTT.

The table lists this clone with a few counts. One junction end disagrees with the germline gene, perhaps due to a read error. This chain uses TRBV5-5 with TRBJ1-5; 7 nucleotides align to TRBD1. CDR3 size: 16 residues. The germline gives CDR1 SGHKS, CDR2 YYEKEE (reference sequence). In DNA, the CDR3 is TGTGCCAGCAGTTTGGAGACCGGGACAGTCAATCAGCCCCAGCATTTT. It encodes CASSLETGTVNQPQHF.

The J gene is TRBJ2-4, the V gene TRBV4-2, with D perhaps TRBD1 or TRBD2 (6 bases each). V shed 0 bases and J shed 0 bases, with 12 bases lying between them. The CDR3 is 17 amino acids. In germline, CDR1 is LGHNA, CDR2 YNFKEQ. Here the CDR3 DNA reads TGTGCCAGCAGCCAAGATTCTGGGGGGCTAGCCAAAAACATTCAGTACTTC. It codes for CASSQDSGGLAKNIQYF.

The gene calls are TRBV4-2 and TRBJ2-7; 10 bases map to TRBD1. There are 15 residues in the CDR3. Germline V gene data show CDR1 as LGHNA and CDR2 as YNFKEQ. Germline trimming cut 5 bases from V and 6 bases from J; bases unmatched to any gene: 10. The CDR3 nucleotides read TGTGCCAGCAGCAGCCGACAGGGGGCGCTGAGCGAGCAGTACTTC. Translation: CASSSRQGALSEQYF.

The chain is built from TRBV5-1 and TRBJ1-1; no clear D. The ends were cut back, 6 bases at V and 3 bases at J, with 15 bases in the middle. This CDR3 spans 14 amino acids. CDR1 and CDR2 (germline): SGHRS, YFSETQ. CDR3 residues: CASNRHPQDTEAFF. The CDR3 DNA reads TGCGCCAGCAACCGACACCCCCAGGACACTGAAGCTTTCTTT.

The rearrangement joins TRBV27 to TRBJ2-3; no definite D call. CDR3 length: 16 amino acids. Per germline, CDR1 MNHEY and CDR2 SMNVEV (reference sequence). V lost 6 bases to trimming and J lost 2 bases, with 18 bases between them. CDR3 sequence (DNA): TGTGCCAGCAGGGGGTTGTCGGCCGGGCACACAGATACGCAGTATTTT. Translation gives CASRGLSAGHTDTQYF.

The rearrangement links TRBV5-1 to TRBJ2-2, with 9 bases matching TRBD2. The CDR3 spans 15 residues. Per germline, CDR1 SGHRS and CDR2 YFSETQ. Trimming cost V 2 bases and J 4 bases; bases outside gene matches: 3. The CDR3 spells CASSFSGSGTGELFF. CDR3 DNA sequence: TGCGCCAGCAGCTTTAGCGGGAGTGGCACCGGGGAGCTGTTTTTT.